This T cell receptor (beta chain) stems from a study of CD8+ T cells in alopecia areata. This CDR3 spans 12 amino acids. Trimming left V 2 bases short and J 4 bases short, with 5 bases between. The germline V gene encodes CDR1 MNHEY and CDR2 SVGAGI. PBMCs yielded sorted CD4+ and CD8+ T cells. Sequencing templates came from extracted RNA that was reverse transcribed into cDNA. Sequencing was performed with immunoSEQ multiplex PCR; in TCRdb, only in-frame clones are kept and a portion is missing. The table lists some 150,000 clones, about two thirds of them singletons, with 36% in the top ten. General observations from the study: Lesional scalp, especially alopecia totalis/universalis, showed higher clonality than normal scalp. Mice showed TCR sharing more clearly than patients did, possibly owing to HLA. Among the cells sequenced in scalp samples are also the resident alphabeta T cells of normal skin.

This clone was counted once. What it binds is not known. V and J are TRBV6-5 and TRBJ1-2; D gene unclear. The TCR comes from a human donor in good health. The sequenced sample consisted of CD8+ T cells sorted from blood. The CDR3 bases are TGTGCCAGCAGTTACAATATCTATGGCTACACCTTC. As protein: CASSYNIYGYTF.